These T cell receptor beta chains were read from a single sample in a study of shared clonotypes between healthy human individuals. Some clones are missing from TCRdb's copy, which holds only in-frame ones; the method was immunoSEQ multiplex PCR. The sample carries 2 million to 2.5 million clones, around 95% recorded once. Sequencing was done on a sample of naive CD4+ T cells sorted from blood. Receptors were obtained from a man aged 18 to 29 in good health. The CDR3 runs from the conserved cysteine through the conserved F or W. The D gene is left open where the match is weak. Clone size is shown for a subset of rows, as once, few, many or a class of expanded clone.

>TRBJ1-1|TRBV30|.|.
TGTGCCTGGAGTAATCAGGGCGGTTCTGAAGCTTTCTTT
CAWSNQGGSEAFF
>TRBJ2-4|TRBV6-5|.|.
TGTGCCAGCAGCCCATCCCGCGGACTCTTAGACTTC
CASSPSRGLLDF
>TRBJ2-7|TRBV6-5|TRBD1|.
TGTGCCAGCAGGCCGGCAGGGGGCGAGCAGTACTTC
CASRPAGGEQYF
>TRBJ1-5|TRBV4-1|TRBD1|.
TGCGCCAGCAGCCAAGACCCCGACCTTCGACAGGGGGCGAACCATCAGCCCCAGCATTTT
CASSQDPDLRQGANHQPQHF
>TRBJ2-2|TRBV27|TRBD1|.
TGTGCCAGCAAGACAGGGTGGACCGGGGAGCTGTTTTTT
CASKTGWTGELFF
>TRBJ1-1|TRBV2|TRBD1|.
TGTGCCAGCAGTGGACAGGGACTGAACACTGAAGCTTTCTTT
CASSGQGLNTEAFF
>TRBJ1-2|TRBV30|.|few
TGTGCCTGGAGTGTACCCGGGATAGCTAACTATGGCTACACCTTC
CAWSVPGIANYGYTF
>TRBJ1-3|TRBV6-5|.|.
TGTGCCAGCAGTTACTCTCTTAGGACTGGAAACACCATATATTTT
CASSYSLRTGNTIYF
>TRBJ1-2|TRBV10-3|.|few
TGTGCCATGCATAAAGGGGACTATGGCTACACCTTC
CAMHKGDYGYTF
>TRBJ2-7|TRBV6-5|TRBD1|.
TGTGCCAGCAGACTCGGACAGGGATCCTACGAGCAGTACTTC
CASRLGQGSYEQYF
>TRBJ1-1|TRBV10-3|TRBD1|few
TGTGCCATCAGTACGGGACAGATGAACACTGAAGCTTTCTTT
CAISTGQMNTEAFF
>TRBJ2-5|TRBV13|.|.
TGTGCCAGCAGCCTAACAGGGTCGGAGACCCAGTACTTC
CASSLTGSETQYF
>TRBJ2-7|TRBV7-6|.|.
TGTGCCAGCAGTCGGGACGGTGGCTCCTACGAGCAGTACTTC
CASSRDGGSYEQYF
>TRBJ2-7|TRBV5-6|.|.
TGTGCCAGCAGCTCGACTCCAAACTACGAGCAGTACTTC
CASSSTPNYEQYF
>TRBJ2-7|TRBV6-5|TRBD2|.
TGTGCCAGCAGTCCCCGCCCGGCGGGAGCCTACGAGCAGTACTTC
CASSPRPAGAYEQYF
>TRBJ1-3|TRBV7-8|.|.
TGTGCCAGCAGCTTAGTAGGAAACACCATATATTTT
CASSLVGNTIYF
>TRBJ2-7|TRBV28|TRBD2|.
TGTGCCAGCAGTTTATTGGCTAGCGGGGAACCCTACTACGAGCAGTACTTC
CASSLLASGEPYYEQYF
>TRBJ2-1|TRBV7-7|.|.
TGTGCTAGCAGCTACCAGCAGGGGAGTGAGCAGTTCTTC
CASSYQQGSEQFF
>TRBJ1-5|TRBV28|.|once
TGTGCCAGCACAGGTAGGCCTCTTCAGCCCCAGCATTTT
CASTGRPLQPQHF
>TRBJ1-2|TRBV5-6|.|.
TGTGCCAGCCGAAGCTTGCAAGCCTATGGCTACACCTTC
CASRSLQAYGYTF
>TRBJ1-5|TRBV2|.|.
TGTGCCAGCAGTGAAAGTGGTCAGCCCCAGCATTTT
CASSESGQPQHF
>TRBJ2-5|TRBV5-6|.|.
TGTGCCAGTAGGCGACGGAACCAAGAGACCCAGTACTTC
CASRRRNQETQYF
>TRBJ1-5|TRBV18|.|.
TGTGCCAGCTCACCGGGCGGGAATAGCAATCAGCCCCAGCATTTT
CASSPGGNSNQPQHF
>TRBJ2-5|TRBV2|TRBD2|.
TGTGCCAGCAGTGAAAGGCTAGCGGGACGCGAGACCCAGTACTTC
CASSERLAGRETQYF
>TRBJ2-5|TRBV4-3|.|.
TGCGCCAGCAGCCAAGGGACGGCTAGCCGGGAGACCCAGTACTTC
CASSQGTASRETQYF
>TRBJ1-3|TRBV5-1|.|.
TGCGCCAGCAGCTTGGTAGGGGCGACTTATGGAAACACCATATATTTT
CASSLVGATYGNTIYF
>TRBJ2-4|TRBV28|TRBD1|.
TGTGCCAGCAGCCATGCCGCGGACAGGTTAGCTCAGTACTTC
CASSHAADRLAQYF
>TRBJ1-4|TRBV7-9|.|.
TGTGCCAGCAGCCCGCGGGAGGAAAAACTGTTTTTT
CASSPREEKLFF
>TRBJ2-3|TRBV30|.|.
TGTGCCTGGAGTGTCGGCCAAGCGGCCTCTTTCACAGATACGCAGTATTTT
CAWSVGQAASFTDTQYF
>TRBJ1-6|TRBV5-1|.|.
TGCGCCAGCAGCTTGTGGGACACCTTTAATTCACCCCTCCACTTT
CASSLWDTFNSPLHF
>TRBJ2-7|TRBV29-1|.|once
TGCAGCGCTAAAAGGGGGTACGACGAGCAGTACTTC
CSAKRGYDEQYF
>TRBJ2-3|TRBV5-1|.|.
TGCGCCTCGACGAGCAGGACCATCTCAGATACGCAGTATTTT
CASTSRTISDTQYF
>TRBJ2-7|TRBV27|.|.
TGTGCCAGCAGTTTGTTCGGGTTCTCTAGCTCCTACGAGCAGTACTTC
CASSLFGFSSSYEQYF
>TRBJ2-2|TRBV5-4|TRBD2|.
TGTGCCAGCAGCTTGGAACTAGCGAACCAAGAGCTGTTTTTT
CASSLELANQELFF
>TRBJ2-7|TRBV4-1|.|.
TGCGCCAGCAGCCAAGACCGGGGGAGGAACGAGCAGTACTTC
CASSQDRGRNEQYF
>TRBJ2-7|TRBV2|.|.
TGTGCCAGCAGTGAGGAATACGAGCAGTACTTC
CASSEEYEQYF
>TRBJ1-1|TRBV5-1|TRBD1|.
TGCGCCAGCAGCCGAGCGACAGGGGGTAGGAACACTGAAGCTTTCTTT
CASSRATGGRNTEAFF
>TRBJ2-7|TRBV19|TRBD2|.
TGTGCCAGTAGTATAGCGGCTAGCGGCTCCTACGAGCAGTACTTC
CASSIAASGSYEQYF
>TRBJ2-7|TRBV6-5|.|.
TGTGCCAGCAGTTACACAGGTTACGAGCAGTACTTC
CASSYTGYEQYF
>TRBJ1-2|TRBV2|TRBD1|.
TGTGCCAGCAGTGAGGGACAGGGCCGGTTTTATGGCTACACCTTC
CASSEGQGRFYGYTF
>TRBJ1-5|TRBV19|TRBD1|once
TGTGCCAGTAGTTCACCACCGGGACAGGGGAGCAATCAGCCCCAGCATTTT
CASSSPPGQGSNQPQHF
>TRBJ2-5|TRBV6-5|.|.
TGTGCCAGCAGTCCACCGGGACCCCAGTACTTC
CASSPPGPQYF
>TRBJ2-3|TRBV7-3|TRBD2|.
TGTGCCAGCAGCCCCCGTAGCGGGGGTATAACAGATACGCAGTATTTT
CASSPRSGGITDTQYF
>TRBJ1-1|TRBV7-3|.|once
TGTGCCAGCAGTCAGCTGGATTATCCCATGAACACTGAAGCTTTCTTT
CASSQLDYPMNTEAFF
>TRBJ2-3|TRBV7-9|.|.
TGTGCCAGCAGCCAAGAGACCGGGACCCAAGCGAATACGCAGTATTTT
CASSQETGTQANTQYF
>TRBJ2-3|TRBV5-1|.|.
TGCGCCAGCAGCTTGCCCCTTACGAGTAGCACAGATACGCAGTATTTT
CASSLPLTSSTDTQYF
>TRBJ2-1|TRBV6-5|.|.
TGTGCCAGCAGTAGAGGACAGTACAATGAGCAGTTCTTC
CASSRGQYNEQFF
>TRBJ1-2|TRBV20-1|.|.
TGCAGTGCTAGGTCAGATGGCTACACCTTC
CSARSDGYTF
>TRBJ1-1|TRBV7-9|.|.
TGTGCCAGCAGCCCCCGAGGACAGTCAAACACTGAAGCTTTCTTT
CASSPRGQSNTEAFF
>TRBJ1-2|TRBV5-1|.|.
TGCGCCAGCAGCTTGGGCCGTTTGCCCGGGGAGTTAGCTAACTATGGCTACACCTTC
CASSLGRLPGELANYGYTF
>TRBJ2-5|TRBV5-1|.|.
TGCGCCAGCAGCTTGGAGGGCAACCAAGAGACCCAGTACTTC
CASSLEGNQETQYF
>TRBJ2-1|TRBV6-4|.|.
TGTGCCAGCAGTGACCCTCTAGGGGGCTACAATGAGCAGTTCTTC
CASSDPLGGYNEQFF
>TRBJ2-7|TRBV7-7|.|.
TGTGCTAGCAGCTTAATGTACGGTCCCTACGAGCAGTACTTC
CASSLMYGPYEQYF